The 11 T cell receptor beta chains below come from one sample, sequenced in a study of blood T cell repertoires in COVID-19. The table came from immunoSEQ multiplex PCR; TCRdb's copy has only in-frame clones and leaves some out. Of 25,000 to 30,000 clones listed, more than 65% are singletons. Sequencing input: peripheral blood. These receptors all come from a woman in her sixties with acute or convalescent COVID-19.

This sequence joins TRBV20-1 and TRBJ2-1, with 9 bases fitting TRBD2. CDR3 length: 11 amino acids. Germline CDR1 is DFQATT and CDR2 is SNEGSKA (reference sequence). Losses at the gene ends were 4 bases for V and 13 bases for J; bases not matched to a gene: 5. CDR3 protein: CSAKVRGGQFF. As DNA, the CDR3 is TGCAGTGCTAAGGTGCGGGGGGGCCAGTTCTTC.

The chain combines TRBV5-6 with TRBJ1-4, with D perhaps matching TRBD1 (5 bases). The CDR3 length is 13 residues. Germline values: CDR1 SGHDT, CDR2 YYEEEE. Trimming shortened V by 5 bases and J by 7 bases, and 12 bases separated the two germline ends. CDR3 sequence reads: CASRGTGGEKLFF. CDR3 in DNA: TGTGCCAGCAGGGGGACCGGGGGTGAAAAACTGTTTTTT.

This chain links TRBV28 with TRBJ2-7; possible D gene TRBD1, 5 bases. The CDR3 runs to 15 residues. V lost 2 bases to trimming and J lost 6 bases, with 17 bases between them. Germline V CDR1 and CDR2: MDHEN, SYDVKM. CDR3 in amino acids: CASSLTAQGGGEQYF. CDR3 bases: TGTGCCAGCAGTTTAACCGCGCAGGGCGGCGGCGAGCAGTACTTC.

The chain joins TRBV27 to TRBJ2-7, with 11 bases identical to TRBD1. V gave up 3 bases and J gave up 6 bases; unmatched junction bases: 7. Germline CDR1 reads MNHEY; CDR2 reads SMNVEV (reference sequence). The CDR3 sequence is 15 residues long. The CDR3 loop is CASSLGGQGVREQYF. CDR3 DNA sequence: TGTGCCAGCAGTTTGGGGGGACAGGGGGTCCGCGAGCAGTACTTC.

The rearrangement joins TRBV20-1 to TRBJ1-5, with TRBD1 matching over 7 bases. Trimming cost V 3 bases and J 2 bases; bases outside gene matches: 1. The V gene's germline CDR1 is DFQATT and CDR2 SNEGSKA (reference sequence). The CDR3 has 13 residues. CDR3 sequence reads: CSASTGGNQPQHF. CDR3 DNA sequence: TGCAGTGCTAGTACAGGGGGCAATCAGCCCCAGCATTTT.

This rearrangement joins TRBV2 to TRBJ2-6; TRBD1 might be the D (6 bases). Germline values: CDR1 SNHLY, CDR2 FYNNEI. The CDR3 consists of 13 residues. The V end lost 11 bases, the J end lost 6 bases, and 14 bases lay between the germline ends. The CDR3 loop is CAGHREAANVLTF. Here the CDR3 DNA reads TGTGCCGGCCACAGGGAAGCGGCCAACGTCCTGACTTTC.

The V and J genes are TRBV5-1 and TRBJ2-1; 11 bases map to TRBD2. The length of the CDR3 is 17 residues. Per germline, CDR1 SGHRS and CDR2 YFSETQ. Trimming took 4 bases from V and 10 from J; bases not matched to a gene: 16. For the CDR3, the DNA is TGCGCCAGCAGCCCGGGGACTAGCGGCACCCTGTTGGGAGAGCAGTTCTTC. It specifies CASSPGTSGTLLGEQFF.

V is TRBV27 and J is TRBJ1-6; D not certain. In germline, CDR1 is MNHEY, CDR2 SMNVEV (reference sequence). The CDR3 spans 18 residues. Trimming took 5 bases from V and 0 from J, leaving 17 bases between them. The CDR3: CASSLRAPGSSYNSPLHF. The CDR3 DNA reads TGTGCCAGCAGTCTAAGAGCGCCGGGGAGCTCCTATAATTCACCCCTCCACTTT.

This clone was observed a single time. The chain carries TRBV3-1 (or the pseudogene TRBV3-2) and TRBJ2-7; 10 nucleotides agree with TRBD2. This CDR3 has 15 amino acids. CDR1 is LGHDT and CDR2 is YNNKEL in the germline V gene (reference sequence). The J segment lost 2 bases and the V segment lost 2 bases, leaving 3 bases of the junction unmatched. The CDR3 DNA follows: TGTGCCAGCAGCCAACAACTAGCGGGGACCTACGAGCAGTACTTC. Translated: CASSQQLAGTYEQYF.

The rearrangement uses TRBV6-6 and TRBJ1-1; a possible D gene is TRBD1 (5 bases). Germline values: CDR1 MNHNY, CDR2 SVGAGI (reference sequence). This CDR3 region has 20 residues. Trimming took 6 bases from V and 4 from J, leaving 33 bases between them. CDR3: CASSHLGFGAGISRVTEAFF. The DNA for the CDR3 is TGTGCCAGCAGCCACCTTGGGTTTGGTGCAGGGATTAGTCGGGTCACTGAAGCTTTCTTT.

The J gene is TRBJ1-3, the V gene TRBV3-1 (or the pseudogene TRBV3-2); D is possibly TRBD1 (5 bases). The CDR3 has 14 residues. Germline values: CDR1 LGHDT, CDR2 YNNKEL (reference sequence). The germline V and J ends were trimmed by 2 bases and 8 bases, with 13 bases remaining between them. CDR3 sequence: CASSQLAARDTIYF. The CDR3 DNA is TGTGCCAGCAGCCAATTGGCCGCCAGGGACACCATATATTTT.